This T cell receptor beta chain emerged from a study of graft-versus-host responses after intestinal transplantation. With respect to this clone: What it binds is not known.

Study results and caveats: Association was observed between peak circulating GvH clone levels and early post-transplant HvG declines.

The CDR3 loop spans 15 amino acids. Germline assignment: CDR1 SGHAT and CDR2 FQNNGV. V was shortened by 7 bases and J by 0 bases, with 12 bases between the two germline ends. Produced via immunoSEQ multiplex PCR; TCRdb's table is partial and in-frame only. Of approximately 78,000 clones listed, 80% to 90% are singletons. The sequence was obtained from a human donor who was the organ donor for an intestinal transplant. This sample comprised unstimulated CD8+ T cells sorted from spleen or lymph node cells, obtained before transplant. V and J are TRBV11-2 and TRBJ1-4; the D gene is possibly TRBD1 (5 bases). The CDR3 DNA follows: TGTGCCAGCAAAAAGGGGATCGCAACTAATGAAAAACTGTTTTTT. Protein: CASKKGIATNEKLFF. The complete variable domain, with remaining parts taken from reference TRBV11-2 and TRBJ1-4, reads EAGVAQSPRYKIIEKRQSVAFWCNPISGHATLYWYQQILGQGPKLLIQFQNNGVVDDSQLPKDRFSAERLKGVDSTLKIQPAKLEDSAVYLCASKKGIATNEKLFFGSGTQLSVL.